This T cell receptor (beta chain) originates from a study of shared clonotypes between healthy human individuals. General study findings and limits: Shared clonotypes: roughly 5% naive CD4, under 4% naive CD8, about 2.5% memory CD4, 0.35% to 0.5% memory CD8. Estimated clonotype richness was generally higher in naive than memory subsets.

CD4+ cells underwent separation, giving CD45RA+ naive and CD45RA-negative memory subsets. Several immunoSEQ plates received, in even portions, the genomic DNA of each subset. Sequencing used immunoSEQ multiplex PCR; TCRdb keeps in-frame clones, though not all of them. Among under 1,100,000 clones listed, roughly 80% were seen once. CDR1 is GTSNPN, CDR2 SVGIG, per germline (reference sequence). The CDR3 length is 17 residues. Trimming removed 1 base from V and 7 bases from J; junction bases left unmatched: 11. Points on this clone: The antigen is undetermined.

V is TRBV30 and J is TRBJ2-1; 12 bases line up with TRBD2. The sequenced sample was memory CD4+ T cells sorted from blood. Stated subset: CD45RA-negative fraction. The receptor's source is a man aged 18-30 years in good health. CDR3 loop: CAWSASRLAGARNEQFF. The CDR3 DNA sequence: TGTGCCTGGAGTGCTAGTAGACTAGCGGGGGCGAGGAATGAGCAGTTCTTC.